This TCR beta chain is from a study of blood T cell repertoires in COVID-19. Study at large: Samples of COVID-19 (acute and convalescent) were obtained from the United States, Italy and Spain. The cDNA or gDNA used as material had been derived from T cells, B-cell-depleted T cells, or PBMCs.

CDR3 length equals 10 residues. CDR1 DFQATT and CDR2 SNEGSKA come from the germline V gene (reference sequence). V lost 5 bases to trimming and J lost 3 bases, with 4 bases between them. Data came from immunoSEQ multiplex PCR; TCRdb stores just in-frame clones and leaves some out. The table lists approximately 220,000 clones, over 80% of them singletons. Assignments of participants to cohorts depended upon their own reported clinical history. Resolution of symptoms, clearance, or two negative PCRs was present in recovered Cohort 3 donors. This TCR was recovered from a man younger than 45 who had recovered from COVID-19. The rearrangement links TRBV20-1 to TRBJ1-2; D remains unclear. Sequences were obtained from PBMCs or T cells enriched from blood (not recorded which). The CDR3, as DNA: TGCAGTGCTGGCCACTATGGCTACACCTTC. Protein sequence: CSAGHYGYTF.